The 8 T cell receptor beta chains given below trace back to one sample, sequenced in a study of T cell changes during pregnancy in multiple sclerosis. Data came from immunoSEQ multiplex PCR; TCRdb stores just in-frame clones and leaves some out. The sample has some 40,000 clones; about 92% are singletons. The input for sequencing was CD8+ T cells from peripheral blood mononuclear cells, taken in the third trimester of pregnancy. These TCRs come from a female donor with multiple sclerosis, enrolled in a pregnancy study.

The chain has TRBV2 and TRBJ1-1, with D tentatively TRBD1 (6 bases). V was clipped by 2 bases and J by 0 bases, with 13 bases between them. The germline V gene has CDR1 SNHLY and CDR2 FYNNEI. The CDR3 loop spans 16 amino acids. CDR3 in DNA: TGTGCCAGCAGTGAAACGCGGACAGTGATGAACACTGAAGCTTTCTTT. Protein product: CASSETRTVMNTEAFF.

The chain recombines TRBV4-1 with TRBJ2-5; TRBD2 matches 9 bases. In germline, CDR1 is MGHRA, CDR2 YSYEKL. The V segment lost 6 bases and the J segment 0 bases; nucleotides outside the gene matches: 5. The CDR3 contains 15 residues. This chain's CDR3 is CASRNSGGYQETQYF. CDR3 coding DNA: TGCGCCAGCAGAAACAGCGGGGGGTACCAAGAGACCCAGTACTTC.

The genes are TRBV21-1 and TRBJ2-7; the D call of TRBD1 is as the table states it, not checked on the DNA. TRBV21-1 is assigned pseudogene status. The CDR3 runs to 19 residues. The CDR3 DNA is TGTGCCAGCAGCAAATGGGGGTGGGGCAAGGGGGTGCCATCCTACGAGCAGTACTTC. This codes for CASSKWGWGKGVPSYEQYF.

The sample holds one count of this clone. This chain joins TRBV6-4 and TRBJ2-3; 9 nucleotides align to TRBD1. CDR3 length: 14 amino acids. The V gene's germline CDR1 is MRHNA and CDR2 SNTAGT. Trimming at V came to 4 bases and at J to 2 bases, leaving 1 base not matched to a gene. The CDR3: CASSGQGDTDTQYF. CDR3 sequence (DNA): TGTGCCAGCAGTGGACAGGGGGACACAGATACGCAGTATTTT.

The chain is built from TRBV7-3 and TRBJ1-2; 10 positions agree with TRBD1. This CDR3 is built from 15 residues. V dropped 2 bases and J dropped 3; count of bases not matched to a gene: 3. Germline V gene sequence: CDR1 SGHTA, CDR2 FQGTGA. CDR3: CASSLSGTGDYGYTF. DNA of the CDR3: TGTGCCAGCAGCTTATCCGGGACAGGGGACTATGGCTACACCTTC.

V and J are TRBV10-3 and TRBJ1-1; tentatively, D is TRBD1 (5 bases). Germline CDR1 is ENHRY and CDR2 is SYGVKD. The CDR3 is 13 amino acids. Trimming shortened V by 8 bases and J by 7 bases, and 17 bases separated the two germline ends. This chain's CDR3 is CAIGRGSVYEAFF. The CDR3 region has the DNA TGTGCCATCGGGCGGGGGTCAGTATATGAAGCTTTCTTT.

Note on this clone: It is unclear where the CDR3 begins or ends on the DNA, so no DNA is shown, and the CDR3 is as TCRdb lists it. Here the CDR3 reads CATSRDFGDGGSYEQYF. This chain joins TRBV15 and TRBJ2-7; TRBD2, the D gene given by the table, was not confirmed from the DNA. Germline CDR1 and CDR2: LNHNV and YYDKDF (reference sequence). The CDR3 sequence runs 17 residues, both termini included.

The chain combines TRBV27 with TRBJ2-7; 9 bases fit TRBD2. The CDR3 is 14 residues long. The germline V gene has CDR1 MNHEY and CDR2 SMNVEV (reference sequence). V lost 6 bases to trimming and J lost 6 bases; unmatched junction nucleotides: 9. CDR3 residues: CASRLAGALLEQYF. The DNA of the CDR3 is TGTGCCAGCAGATTAGCGGGGGCCCTTCTCGAGCAGTACTTC.